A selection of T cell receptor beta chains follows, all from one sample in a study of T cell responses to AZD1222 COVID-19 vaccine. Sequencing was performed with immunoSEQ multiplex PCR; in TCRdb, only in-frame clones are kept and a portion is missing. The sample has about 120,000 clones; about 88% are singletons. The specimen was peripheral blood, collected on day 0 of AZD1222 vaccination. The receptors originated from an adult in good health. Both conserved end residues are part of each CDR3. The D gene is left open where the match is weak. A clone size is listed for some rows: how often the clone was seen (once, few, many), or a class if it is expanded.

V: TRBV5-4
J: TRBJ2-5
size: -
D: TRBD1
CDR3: CASSAEQGLRETQYF
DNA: TGTGCCAGCAGCGCAGAACAGGGGCTCCGGGAGACCCAGTACTTC

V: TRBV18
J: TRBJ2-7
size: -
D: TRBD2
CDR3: CASSPTSGSYEQYF
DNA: TGTGCCAGCTCACCTACTAGCGGGAGCTACGAGCAGTACTTC

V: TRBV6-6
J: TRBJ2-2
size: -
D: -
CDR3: CASSFRLPEELFF
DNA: TGTGCCAGCAGTTTCCGTCTTCCTGAGGAGCTGTTTTTT

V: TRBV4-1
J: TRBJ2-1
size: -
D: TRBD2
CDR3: CASSQESAGAGNEQFF
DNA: TGCGCCAGCAGCCAAGAGTCGGCGGGAGCTGGAAATGAGCAGTTCTTC

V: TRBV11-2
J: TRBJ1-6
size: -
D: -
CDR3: CASSLRDQSSPLHF
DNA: TGTGCCAGCAGCTTAAGAGATCAAAGCTCACCCCTCCACTTT

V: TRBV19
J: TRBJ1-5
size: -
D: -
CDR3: CASSEGRVPQHF
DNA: TGTGCCAGTAGTGAGGGTAGGGTGCCCCAGCATTTT

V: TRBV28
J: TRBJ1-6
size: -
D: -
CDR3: CASSAPGGLNSPLHF
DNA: TGTGCCAGTTCTGCCCCGGGAGGCCTTAATTCACCCCTCCACTTT

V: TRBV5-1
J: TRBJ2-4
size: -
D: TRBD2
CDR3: CASSLGGSGGFQYF
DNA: TGCGCCAGCAGCTTGGGCGGTAGCGGGGGGTTCCAGTACTTC

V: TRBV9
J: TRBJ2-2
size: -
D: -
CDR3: CASSANTGELFF
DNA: TGTGCCAGCAGCGCCAACACCGGGGAGCTGTTTTTT

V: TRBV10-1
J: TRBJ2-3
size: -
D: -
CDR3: CASSAGRRPSTDTQYF
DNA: TGCGCCAGCAGTGCGGGGCGACGGCCTAGCACAGATACGCAGTATTTT

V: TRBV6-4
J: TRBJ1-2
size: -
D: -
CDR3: CASSPGQSYGYTF
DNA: TGTGCCAGCAGCCCAGGACAGTCCTATGGCTACACCTTC

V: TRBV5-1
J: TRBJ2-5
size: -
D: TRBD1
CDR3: CASSLTGAETQYF
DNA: TGCGCCAGCAGCCTGACAGGGGCGGAGACCCAGTACTTC

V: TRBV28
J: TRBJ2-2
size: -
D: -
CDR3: CASSFLHGQGGTGELFF
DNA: TGTGCCAGCAGTTTCTTACATGGGCAGGGGGGGACCGGGGAGCTGTTTTTT

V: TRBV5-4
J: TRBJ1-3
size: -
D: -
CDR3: CASSLGDSGNTIYF
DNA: TGTGCCAGCAGCTTGGGGGACTCTGGAAACACCATATATTTT

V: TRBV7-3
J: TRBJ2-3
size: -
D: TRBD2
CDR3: CASSLFRTSGGRTDTQYF
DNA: TGTGCCAGCAGCCTATTCCGGACTAGCGGGGGACGCACAGATACGCAGTATTTT

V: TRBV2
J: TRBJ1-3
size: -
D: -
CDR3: CASSVSGAGNTIYF
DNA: TGTGCCAGCAGTGTTTCGGGGGCTGGAAACACCATATATTTT

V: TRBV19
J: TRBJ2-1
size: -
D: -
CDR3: CASSLGTNNEQFF
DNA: TGTGCCAGTAGTCTCGGGACGAACAATGAGCAGTTCTTC

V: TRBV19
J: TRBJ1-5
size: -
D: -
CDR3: CASGVQTTFSNQPQHF
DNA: TGTGCCAGTGGAGTACAGACGACCTTCAGCAATCAGCCCCAGCATTTT

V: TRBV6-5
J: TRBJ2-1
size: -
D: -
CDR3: CASARPPYNEQFF
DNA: TGTGCCAGCGCTCGCCCCCCCTACAATGAGCAGTTCTTC

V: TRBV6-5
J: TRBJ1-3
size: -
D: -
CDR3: CASTWSAREGNTIYF
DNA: TGTGCCAGCACCTGGAGTGCCCGCGAAGGAAACACCATATATTTT

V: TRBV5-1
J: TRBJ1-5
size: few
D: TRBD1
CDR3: CASSRGQGLNQPQHF
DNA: TGCGCCAGCAGCCGCGGACAGGGCCTAAATCAGCCCCAGCATTTT

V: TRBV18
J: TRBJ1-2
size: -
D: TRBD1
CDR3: CASSPGVDRGYGYTF
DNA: TGTGCCAGCTCACCGGGAGTGGACAGGGGTTATGGCTACACCTTC

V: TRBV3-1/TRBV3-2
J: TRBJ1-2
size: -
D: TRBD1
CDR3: CASTDRGYGYTF
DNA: TGTGCCAGCACGGACAGGGGGTATGGCTACACCTTC

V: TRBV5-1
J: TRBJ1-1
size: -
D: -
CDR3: CASSLALGTTEAFF
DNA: TGCGCCAGCAGCTTGGCTCTAGGGACAACTGAAGCTTTCTTT

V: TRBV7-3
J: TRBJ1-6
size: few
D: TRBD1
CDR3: CASSRDRSSPLHF
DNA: TGTGCCAGCAGCCGGGACAGGTCGTCACCCCTCCACTTT

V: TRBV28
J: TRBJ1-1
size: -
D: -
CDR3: CASSNSGPHTEAFF
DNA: TGTGCCAGCAGTAACAGCGGGCCGCACACTGAAGCTTTCTTT

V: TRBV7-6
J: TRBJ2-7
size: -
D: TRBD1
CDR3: CASSPMGQSSYEQYF
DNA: TGTGCCAGCAGCCCAATGGGACAGTCCTCCTACGAGCAGTACTTC

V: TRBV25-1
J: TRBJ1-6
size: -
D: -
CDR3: CASSDWRGAISSPLHF
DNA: TGTGCCAGCAGTGATTGGCGGGGCGCGATTAGTTCACCCCTCCACTTT

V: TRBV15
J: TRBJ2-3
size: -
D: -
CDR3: CATSPGGPGGASDTQYF
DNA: TGTGCCACCAGCCCCGGGGGGCCAGGGGGCGCGTCAGATACGCAGTATTTT

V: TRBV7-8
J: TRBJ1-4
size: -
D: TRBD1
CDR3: CASSPRTGANEKLFF
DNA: TGTGCCAGCAGCCCAAGGACAGGAGCTAATGAAAAACTGTTTTTT

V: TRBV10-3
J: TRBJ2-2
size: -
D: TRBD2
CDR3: CAISPLAEGPGELFF
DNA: TGTGCCATCAGCCCACTAGCGGAGGGACCCGGGGAGCTGTTTTTT

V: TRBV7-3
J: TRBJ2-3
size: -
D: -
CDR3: CASSLGAGSDTQYF
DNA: TGTGCCAGCAGCTTGGGTGCGGGCTCTGATACGCAGTATTTT

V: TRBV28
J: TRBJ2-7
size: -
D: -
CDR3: CASSSGPIYEQYF
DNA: TGTGCCAGCAGCTCGGGACCCATCTACGAGCAGTACTTC

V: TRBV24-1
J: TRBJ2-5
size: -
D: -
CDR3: CATSDLGEETQYF
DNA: TGTGCCACCAGTGATTTGGGAGAAGAGACCCAGTACTTC

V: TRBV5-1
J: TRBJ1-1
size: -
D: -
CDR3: CASSLDRRTEAFF
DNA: TGCGCCAGCAGCTTGGACAGGCGCACTGAAGCTTTCTTT

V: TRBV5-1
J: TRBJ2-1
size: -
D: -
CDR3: CASSPQGEHNEQFF
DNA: TGCGCCAGCAGCCCCCAGGGAGAGCACAATGAGCAGTTCTTC

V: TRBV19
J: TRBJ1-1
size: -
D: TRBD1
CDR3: CASSITTGKEAFF
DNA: TGTGCCAGTAGTATAACGACAGGGAAAGAAGCTTTCTTT

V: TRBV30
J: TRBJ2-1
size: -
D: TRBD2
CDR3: CAWRGLAGTLHNEQFF
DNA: TGTGCCTGGAGAGGACTAGCGGGAACCCTTCACAATGAGCAGTTCTTC

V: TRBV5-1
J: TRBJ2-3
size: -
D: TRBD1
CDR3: CASSSLDRGGPDTQYF
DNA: TGCGCCAGCAGCTCGCTAGACAGGGGAGGTCCAGATACGCAGTATTTT

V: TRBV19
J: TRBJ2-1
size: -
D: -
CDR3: CASSSGLPIDEQFF
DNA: TGTGCCAGTAGTTCGGGACTCCCTATCGATGAGCAGTTCTTC

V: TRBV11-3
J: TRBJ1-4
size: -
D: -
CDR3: CASSRRRDGEKLFF
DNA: TGTGCCAGCAGCCGGAGGAGGGATGGTGAAAAACTGTTTTTT

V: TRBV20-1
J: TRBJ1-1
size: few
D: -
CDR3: CSAIRGAEAFF
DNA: TGCAGTGCTATCCGGGGAGCTGAAGCTTTCTTT

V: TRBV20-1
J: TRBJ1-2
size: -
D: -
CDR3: CSAVRDLGYTF
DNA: TGCAGTGCTGTCCGGGACTTGGGCTACACCTTC

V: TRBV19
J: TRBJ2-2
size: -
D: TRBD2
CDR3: CASSGTTHTGELFF
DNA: TGTGCCAGTAGTGGGACTACTCACACCGGGGAGCTGTTTTTT

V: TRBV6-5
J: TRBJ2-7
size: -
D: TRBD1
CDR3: CASRSRDRYYEQYF
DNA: TGTGCCAGCAGGAGCCGGGACAGATACTACGAGCAGTACTTC

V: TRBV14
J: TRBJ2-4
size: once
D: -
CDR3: CATPHPRENTKNIQYF
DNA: TGTGCCACCCCCCACCCCCGGGAGAACACCAAAAACATTCAGTACTTC

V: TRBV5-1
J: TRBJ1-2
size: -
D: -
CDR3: CASSFGFGYTF
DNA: TGCGCCAGCAGCTTTGGGTTTGGCTACACCTTC

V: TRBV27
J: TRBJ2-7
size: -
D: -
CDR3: CASSLSPGTYEQYF
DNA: TGTGCCAGCAGTTTATCACCAGGGACCTACGAGCAGTACTTC

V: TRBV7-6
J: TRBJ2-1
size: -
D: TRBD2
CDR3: CASSLALRLAASYNEQFF
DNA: TGTGCCAGCAGCTTAGCTCTTCGACTAGCGGCCTCCTACAATGAGCAGTTCTTC

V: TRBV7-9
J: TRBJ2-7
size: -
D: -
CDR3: CASSLGREWYEQYF
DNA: TGTGCCAGCAGCTTAGGGAGGGAATGGTACGAGCAGTACTTC

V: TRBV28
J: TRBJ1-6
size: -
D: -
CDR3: CASSLRQAYNSPLHF
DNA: TGTGCCAGCAGTTTGAGGCAGGCTTATAATTCACCCCTCCACTTT

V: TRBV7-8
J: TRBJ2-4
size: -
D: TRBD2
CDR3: CASSPRGTKNIQYF
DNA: TGTGCCAGCAGCCCGCGGGGGACCAAAAACATTCAGTACTTC

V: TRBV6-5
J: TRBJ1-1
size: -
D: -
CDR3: CASSRGDTEAFF
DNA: TGTGCCAGCAGTCGGGGAGACACTGAAGCTTTCTTT

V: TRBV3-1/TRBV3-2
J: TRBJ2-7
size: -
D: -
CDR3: CASSQSGTDEQYF
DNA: TGTGCCAGCAGCCAATCCGGGACCGACGAGCAGTACTTC

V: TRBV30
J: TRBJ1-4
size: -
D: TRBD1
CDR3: CAWGQGLAEKLFF
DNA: TGTGCCTGGGGACAGGGACTTGCTGAAAAACTGTTTTTT

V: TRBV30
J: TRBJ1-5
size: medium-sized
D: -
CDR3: CAWTLDSNQPQHF
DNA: TGTGCCTGGACTCTCGATAGCAATCAGCCCCAGCATTTT